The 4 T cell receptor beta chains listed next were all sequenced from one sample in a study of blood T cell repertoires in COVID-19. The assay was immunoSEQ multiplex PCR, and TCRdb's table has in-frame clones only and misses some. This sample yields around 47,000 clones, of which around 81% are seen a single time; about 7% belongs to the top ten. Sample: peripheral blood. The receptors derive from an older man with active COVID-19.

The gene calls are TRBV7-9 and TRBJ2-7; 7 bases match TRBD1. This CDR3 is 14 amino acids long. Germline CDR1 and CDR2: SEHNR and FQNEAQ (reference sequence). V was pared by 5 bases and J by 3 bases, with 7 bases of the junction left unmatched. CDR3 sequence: CASSPTTGNYEQYF. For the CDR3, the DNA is TGTGCCAGCAGCCCGACGACAGGGAACTACGAGCAGTACTTC.

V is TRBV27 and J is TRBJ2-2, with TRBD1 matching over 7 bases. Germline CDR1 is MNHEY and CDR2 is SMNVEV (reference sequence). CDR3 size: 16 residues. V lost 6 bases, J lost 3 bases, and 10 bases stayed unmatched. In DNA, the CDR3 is TGTGCCAGCAGCCCCCCTAGGGGGCGGGACACCGGGGAGCTGTTTTTT. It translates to CASSPPRGRDTGELFF.

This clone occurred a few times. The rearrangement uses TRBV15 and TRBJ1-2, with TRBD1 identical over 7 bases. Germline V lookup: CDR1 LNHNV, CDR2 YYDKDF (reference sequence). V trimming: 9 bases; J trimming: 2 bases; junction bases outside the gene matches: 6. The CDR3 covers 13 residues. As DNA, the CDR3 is TGTGCCACGGTCTCGGGACAGAACTATGGCTACACCTTC. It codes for CATVSGQNYGYTF.

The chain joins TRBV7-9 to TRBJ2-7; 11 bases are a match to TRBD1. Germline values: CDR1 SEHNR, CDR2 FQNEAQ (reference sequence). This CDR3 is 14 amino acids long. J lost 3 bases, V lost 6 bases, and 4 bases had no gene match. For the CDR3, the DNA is TGTGCCAGCAGAGGGACAGGGGGGAACTACGAGCAGTACTTC. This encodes CASRGTGGNYEQYF.